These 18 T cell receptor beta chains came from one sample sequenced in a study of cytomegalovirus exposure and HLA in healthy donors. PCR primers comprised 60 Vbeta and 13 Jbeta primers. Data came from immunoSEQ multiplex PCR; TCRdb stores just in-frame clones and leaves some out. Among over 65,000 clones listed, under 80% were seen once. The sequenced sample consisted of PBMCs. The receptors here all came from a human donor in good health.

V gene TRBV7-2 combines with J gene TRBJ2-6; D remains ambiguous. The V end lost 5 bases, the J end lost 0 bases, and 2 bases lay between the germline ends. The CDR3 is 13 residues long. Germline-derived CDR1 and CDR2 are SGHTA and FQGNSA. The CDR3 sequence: CASSRSGANVLTF. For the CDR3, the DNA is TGTGCCAGCAGCCGCTCTGGGGCCAACGTCCTGACTTTC.

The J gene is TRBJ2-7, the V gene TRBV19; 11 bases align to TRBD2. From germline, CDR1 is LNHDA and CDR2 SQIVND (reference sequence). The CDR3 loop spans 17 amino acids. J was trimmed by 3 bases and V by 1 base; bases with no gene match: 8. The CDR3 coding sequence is TGTGCCAGTAGTATAGTGGCTAGCGGGGGGCCTTACTACGAGCAGTACTTC. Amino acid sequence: CASSIVASGGPYYEQYF.

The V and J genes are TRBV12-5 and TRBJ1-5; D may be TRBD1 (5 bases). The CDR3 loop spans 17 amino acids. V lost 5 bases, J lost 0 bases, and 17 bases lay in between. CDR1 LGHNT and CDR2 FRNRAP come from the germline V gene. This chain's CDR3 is CASGDEMQGPSNQPQHF. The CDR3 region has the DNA TGTGCTAGTGGTGATGAAATGCAGGGTCCTAGCAATCAGCCCCAGCATTTT.

Here the CDR3 reads CASSFVSASPGNTIYF. CDR3 nucleotide sequence: TGTGCCAGCAGCTTCGTCTCTGCGTCTCCTGGAAACACCATATATTTT. This rearrangement joins TRBV5-5 to TRBJ1-3; D call uncertain. The CDR3 is made up of 16 amino acids. Germline V gene data show CDR1 as SGHKS and CDR2 as YYEKEE (reference sequence). The ends were cut back, 2 bases at V and 2 bases at J, with 14 bases in the middle.

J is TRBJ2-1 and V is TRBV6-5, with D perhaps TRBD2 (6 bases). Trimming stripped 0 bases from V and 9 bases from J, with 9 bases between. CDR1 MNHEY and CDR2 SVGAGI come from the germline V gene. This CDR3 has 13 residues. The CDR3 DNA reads TGTGCCAGCAGTTACTCGGCGGGGACTGAGCAGTTCTTC. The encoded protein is CASSYSAGTEQFF.

The CDR3 coding sequence is TGTGCCTGGAGTGAGAGGTGGATGAACACTGAAGCTTTCTTT. This gives the protein CAWSERWMNTEAFF. V is TRBV30 and J is TRBJ1-1; D ambiguous. The CDR3 extends over 14 amino acids. Germline CDR1 and CDR2: GTSNPN and SVGIG (reference sequence). The V end lost 1 base, the J end lost 0 bases, and 9 bases lay between the germline ends.

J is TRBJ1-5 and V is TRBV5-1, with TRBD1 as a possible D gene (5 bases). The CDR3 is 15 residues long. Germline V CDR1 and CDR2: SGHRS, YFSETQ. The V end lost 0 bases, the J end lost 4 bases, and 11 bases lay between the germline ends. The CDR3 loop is CASSLEGAGNQPQHF. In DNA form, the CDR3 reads TGCGCCAGCAGCTTGGAAGGGGCTGGGAATCAGCCCCAGCATTTT.

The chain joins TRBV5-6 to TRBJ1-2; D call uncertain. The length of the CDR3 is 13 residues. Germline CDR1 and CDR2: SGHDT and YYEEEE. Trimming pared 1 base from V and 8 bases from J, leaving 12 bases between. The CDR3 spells CASSLPAVRGYTF. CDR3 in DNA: TGTGCCAGCAGCTTGCCCGCAGTCCGAGGCTACACCTTC.

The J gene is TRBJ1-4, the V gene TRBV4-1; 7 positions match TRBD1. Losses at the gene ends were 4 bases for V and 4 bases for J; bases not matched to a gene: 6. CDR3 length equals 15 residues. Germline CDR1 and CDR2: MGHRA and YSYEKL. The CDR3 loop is CASSRTGTVNEKLFF. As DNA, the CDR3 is TGCGCCAGCAGCCGCACCGGGACAGTTAATGAAAAACTGTTTTTT.

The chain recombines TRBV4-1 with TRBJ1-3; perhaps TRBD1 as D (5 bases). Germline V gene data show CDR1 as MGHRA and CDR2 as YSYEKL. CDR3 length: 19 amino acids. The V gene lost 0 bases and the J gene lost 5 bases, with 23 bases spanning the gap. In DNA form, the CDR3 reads TGCGCCAGCAGCCAAGAGATAAGGGTCATCCAGGGCCCTAGAAACACCATATATTTT. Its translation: CASSQEIRVIQGPRNTIYF.

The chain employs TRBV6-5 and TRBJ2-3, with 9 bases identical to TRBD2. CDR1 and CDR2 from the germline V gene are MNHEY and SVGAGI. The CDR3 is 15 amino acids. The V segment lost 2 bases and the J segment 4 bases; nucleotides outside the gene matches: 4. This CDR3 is CASSYHSGGADTQYF. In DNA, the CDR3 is TGTGCCAGCAGTTACCATAGCGGGGGCGCAGATACGCAGTATTTT.

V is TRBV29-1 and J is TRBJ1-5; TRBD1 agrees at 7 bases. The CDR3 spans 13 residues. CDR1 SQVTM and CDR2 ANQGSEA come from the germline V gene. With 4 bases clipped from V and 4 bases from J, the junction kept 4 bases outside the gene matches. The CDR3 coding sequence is TGCAGCGTTGGGCAACAGGGGAATCAGCCCCAGCATTTT. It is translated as CSVGQQGNQPQHF.

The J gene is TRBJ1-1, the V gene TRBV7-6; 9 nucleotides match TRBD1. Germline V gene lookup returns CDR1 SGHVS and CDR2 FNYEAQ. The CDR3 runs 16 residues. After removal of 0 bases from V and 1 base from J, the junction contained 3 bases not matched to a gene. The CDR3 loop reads CASSLAMGQGNTEAFF. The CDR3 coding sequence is TGTGCCAGCAGCTTAGCGATGGGACAGGGGAACACTGAAGCTTTCTTT.

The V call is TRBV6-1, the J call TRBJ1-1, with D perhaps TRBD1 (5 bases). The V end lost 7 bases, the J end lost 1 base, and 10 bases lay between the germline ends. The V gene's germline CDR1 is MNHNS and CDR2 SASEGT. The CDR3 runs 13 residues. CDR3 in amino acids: CASTKTGNTEAFF. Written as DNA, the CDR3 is TGTGCCAGCACAAAAACAGGGAACACTGAAGCTTTCTTT.

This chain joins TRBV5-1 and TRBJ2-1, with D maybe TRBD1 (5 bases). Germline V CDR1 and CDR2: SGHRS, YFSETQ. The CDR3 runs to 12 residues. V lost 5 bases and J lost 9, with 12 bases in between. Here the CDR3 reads CASRLDTSEQFF. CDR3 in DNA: TGCGCCAGCAGGCTGGACACAAGTGAGCAGTTCTTC.

The CDR3 loop is CASGLVLGPGLPPDTQYF. The CDR3 DNA reads as TGTGCTAGTGGTTTGGTCCTGGGTCCGGGACTCCCACCAGATACGCAGTATTTT. The chain has TRBV12-5 and TRBJ2-3; weak D call: TRBD2 (6 bases). Germline V CDR1 and CDR2: LGHNT, FRNRAP. The CDR3 has 18 amino acids. Trimming shortened V by 0 bases and J by 4 bases, and 20 bases separated the two germline ends.

CDR3 sequence (DNA): TGCGCCAGCAGCCAAGACTTAGGGGGCTCCTACGAGCAGTACTTC. Its protein product is CASSQDLGGSYEQYF. J is TRBJ2-7 and V is TRBV4-3; D may be TRBD1 (6 bases). The germline V and J ends were trimmed by 0 bases and 0 bases, with 9 bases remaining between them. Germline V gives CDR1 LGHNA, CDR2 YSLEER. The CDR3 covers 15 residues.

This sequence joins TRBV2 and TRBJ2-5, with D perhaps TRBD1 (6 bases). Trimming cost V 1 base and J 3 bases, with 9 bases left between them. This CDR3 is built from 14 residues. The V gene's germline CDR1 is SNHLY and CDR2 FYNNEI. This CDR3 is CASSEGRGEETQYF. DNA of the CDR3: TGTGCCAGCAGTGAAGGCAGGGGCGAAGAGACCCAGTACTTC.